This TCR beta chain comes out of a study of blood T cell repertoires in COVID-19. On the study more broadly: Italy, Spain and the United States were the sources of the convalescent and acute COVID-19 samples. PBMCs, B-cell-depleted T cells, or T cells provided the cDNA or gDNA that made up the material.

The table came from immunoSEQ multiplex PCR; TCRdb's copy has only in-frame clones and leaves some out. The top ten clones hold about 1.7% of a sample with about 140,000 clones, over 75% of them seen once. The germline gives CDR1 SGHNT, CDR2 YENEEA. Germline trimming cut 4 bases from V and 5 bases from J; bases unmatched to any gene: 10. The CDR3 is 15 amino acids. The chain uses TRBV11-3 and TRBJ1-1; 7 bases fit TRBD1. The receptor comes from a man between 65 and 85 years old with acute or convalescent COVID-19. Material: peripheral blood. The CDR3 DNA is TGTGCCAGCAGCTCCTCGAACAGGGGACAAACTGAAGCTTTCTTT. Translating gives CASSSSNRGQTEAFF.